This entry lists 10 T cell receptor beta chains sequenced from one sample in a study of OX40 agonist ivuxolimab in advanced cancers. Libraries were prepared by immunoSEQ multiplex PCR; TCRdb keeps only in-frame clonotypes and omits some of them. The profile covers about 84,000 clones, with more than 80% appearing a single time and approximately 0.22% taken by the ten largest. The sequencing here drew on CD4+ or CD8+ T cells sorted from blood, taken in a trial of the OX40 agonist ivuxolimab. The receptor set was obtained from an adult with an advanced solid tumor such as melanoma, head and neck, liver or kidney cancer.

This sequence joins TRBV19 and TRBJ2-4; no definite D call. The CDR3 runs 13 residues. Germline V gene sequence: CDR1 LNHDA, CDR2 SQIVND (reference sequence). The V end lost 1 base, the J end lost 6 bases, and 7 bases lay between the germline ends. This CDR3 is CASSIGPGNIQYF. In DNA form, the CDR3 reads TGTGCCAGTAGTATAGGACCGGGAAACATTCAGTACTTC.

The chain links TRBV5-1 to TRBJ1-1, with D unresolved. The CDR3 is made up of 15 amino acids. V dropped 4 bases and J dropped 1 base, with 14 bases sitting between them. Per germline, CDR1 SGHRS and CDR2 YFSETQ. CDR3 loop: CASSGGHTRNTEAFF. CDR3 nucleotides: TGCGCCAGCAGCGGAGGTCACACCCGGAACACTGAAGCTTTCTTT. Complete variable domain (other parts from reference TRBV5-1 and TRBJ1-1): KAGVTQTPRYLIKTRGQQVTLSCSPISGHRSVSWYQQTPGQGLQFLFEYFSETQRNKGNFPGRFSGRQFSNSRSEMNVSTLELGDSALYLCASSGGHTRNTEAFFGQGTRLTVV.

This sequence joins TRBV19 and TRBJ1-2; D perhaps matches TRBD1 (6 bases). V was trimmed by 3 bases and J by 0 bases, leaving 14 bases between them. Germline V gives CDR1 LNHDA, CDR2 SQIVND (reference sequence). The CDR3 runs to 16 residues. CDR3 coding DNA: TGTGCCAGTAGTATGCCGGGACACCTCACTAACTATGGCTACACCTTC. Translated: CASSMPGHLTNYGYTF.

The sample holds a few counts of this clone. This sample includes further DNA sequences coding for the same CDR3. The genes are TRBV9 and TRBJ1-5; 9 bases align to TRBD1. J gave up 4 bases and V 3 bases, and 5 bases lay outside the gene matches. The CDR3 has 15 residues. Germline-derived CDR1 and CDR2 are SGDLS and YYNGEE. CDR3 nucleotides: TGTGCCAGCAGCGCCGACGGACAGGGGAATCAGCCCCAGCATTTT. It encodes CASSADGQGNQPQHF.

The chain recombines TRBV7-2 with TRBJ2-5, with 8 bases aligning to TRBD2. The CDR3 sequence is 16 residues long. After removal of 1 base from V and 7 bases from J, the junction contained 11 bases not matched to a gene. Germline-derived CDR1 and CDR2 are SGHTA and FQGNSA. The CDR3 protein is CASSLGGSGATATQYF. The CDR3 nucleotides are TGTGCCAGCAGCTTAGGGGGTAGCGGGGCCACGGCGACCCAGTACTTC.

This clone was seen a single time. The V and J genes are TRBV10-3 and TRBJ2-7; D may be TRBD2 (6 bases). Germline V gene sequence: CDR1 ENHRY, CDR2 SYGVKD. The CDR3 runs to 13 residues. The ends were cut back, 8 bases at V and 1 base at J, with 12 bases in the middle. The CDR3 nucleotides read TGTGCCATCGGCCGGGGAGGTTCCTACGAGCAGTACGTC. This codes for CAIGRGGSYEQYV.

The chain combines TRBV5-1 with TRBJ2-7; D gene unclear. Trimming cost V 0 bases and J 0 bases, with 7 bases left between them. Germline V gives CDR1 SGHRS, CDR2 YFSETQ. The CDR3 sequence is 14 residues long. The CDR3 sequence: CASSLVTGSYEQYF. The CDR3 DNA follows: TGCGCCAGCAGCTTGGTTACGGGCTCCTACGAGCAGTACTTC.

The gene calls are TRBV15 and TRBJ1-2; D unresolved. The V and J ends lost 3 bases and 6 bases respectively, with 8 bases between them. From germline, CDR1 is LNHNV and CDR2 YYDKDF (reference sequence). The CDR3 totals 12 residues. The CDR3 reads CATSSYRNGYTF. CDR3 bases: TGTGCCACCAGCAGCTACAGAAATGGCTACACCTTC.

CDR3 in amino acids: CASSLSQVSGNTIYF. CDR3 in DNA: TGTGCCAGCAGCTTATCGCAGGTCTCTGGAAACACCATATATTTT. The chain has TRBV7-2 and TRBJ1-3, with D hard to call. Trimming took off 2 bases at V and 0 bases at J, with 8 bases between the two ends. Germline CDR1 is SGHTA and CDR2 is FQGNSA. The length of the CDR3 is 15 residues.

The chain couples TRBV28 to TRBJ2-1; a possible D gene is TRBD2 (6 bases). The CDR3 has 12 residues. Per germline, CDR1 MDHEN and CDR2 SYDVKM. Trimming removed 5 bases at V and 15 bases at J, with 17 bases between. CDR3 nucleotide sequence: TGTGCCAGCAGTACCGGTCCTACTAGCCCGTTCTTC. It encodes CASSTGPTSPFF.